This T cell receptor beta chain is from a study of neurological immune-mediated disorders. As healthy controls, volunteers from a blood bank in Maryland, USA, were used. The V gene lost 0 bases and the J gene lost 3 bases, with 8 bases spanning the gap. The CDR3 is 14 residues long. The germline gives CDR1 SGHRS, CDR2 YFSETQ. Study results and caveats: HTLV-1-associated myelopathy showed the most TCR clonal expansion; multiple sclerosis the least, below healthy controls. The expanded clones of different subjects shared no CDR3 amino acid sequences (suggesting private repertoires in all groups).

This clonotype was seen ten or more times. The antigen remains undetermined. MiXCR was run by TCRdb on the 5' RACE reads, yielding one entry per CDR3 protein. The sample contains some 53,000 distinct CDR3 sequences, 16% of which appear only once. The J gene is TRBJ2-3, the V gene TRBV5-1; D may be TRBD1 (6 bases). This receptor was obtained from a man aged 55 to 70 in good health. The sample taken for sequencing was PBMCs. Written as DNA, the CDR3 is TGCGCCAGCAGCTTGGGGACAGTTACAGATACGCAGTATTTT. The encoded protein is CASSLGTVTDTQYF.